The following is a T cell receptor (beta chain) sequence with its context. The specificity of this receptor is unknown. Qualities for individual bases were not recorded, and no much larger clone is one base off. The data derive from a study of memory CD4+ T cells and cytomegalovirus serostatus (dated by TCRdb to 2018 to 2020). Notes on the research overall: The approximately 35 healthy Belgian adults in the cohort included 9 who were CMV seropositive and about 24 who were CMV seronegative. CD4+ memory TCRbeta repertoires of a Belgian cohort with known cytomegalovirus serostatus were sequenced in order to replicate a published TCR-based CMV serostatus classifier.

A FACSAria II was used to sort memory CD4+ T cells, defined as single viable CD3+CD4+CD8-CD45RO+ cells. CMV serostatus was determined using a Roche Elecsys assay that detects serum IgG against CMV pp150, pp28, p38 and p52. Once the samples were thawed, total CD4+ T cells were enriched through positive selection using CD4 magnetic microbeads. Samples originated from another study that specifically interrogated the CD4+ T cell memory repertoire. Peripheral blood mononuclear cells were isolated and cryopreserved according to standard operating procedures, and serum was kept at -80 degrees C. CD3-PerCP (BW264/56), CD4-APC (RPA-T4), CD45RO-PE (UCHT1) and CD8-Pacific Orange (3B5) antibodies were used for staining, and non-viable cells were excluded with Sytox blue. Sequences GTSNPN (CDR1) and SVGIG (CDR2) are obtained from the germline V gene (reference sequence). Counted from cysteine to phenylalanine, this CDR3 has 17 amino acids. The read is trimmed to its CDR3 DNA, 51 bases read in frame from base 1. Trimming takes 1 base from V and 4 bases from J, and the germline ends sit 22 bases apart.

The research as a whole found: The results were interpreted as suggesting that the CMV-associated TCR signature is mostly present in the CD4+ memory repertoire. The original-framework classifier achieved a median bootstrapped AUC of almost 0.97 with a 95% CI of 0.76-1.00 on the Belgian cohort. Among the 150 to 200 previously reported CMV-associated TCRbeta sequences, approximately 70 showed up in the CD4+ memory repertoires, with each one found in between one and five individuals. For CMV serostatus prediction, a median bootstrapped AUC of approximately 0.95 was reached with the original framework, and a median bootstrapped AUC of around 0.89 was reached with a US-trained random forest. Only CD4+CD45RO+ memory cells were sequenced, unlike the original study, which covered naive and memory CD4+ and CD8+ populations.

Genomic DNA was extracted from sorted cells with the Quick-DNA Microprep Kit. Amplification of TCRbeta DNA was done with the immunoSEQ hsTCRbeta kit, following the protocol from the manufacturer. An Illumina MiSeq instrument was used to sequence the TCRbeta libraries. On the authors' methods: After out-of-frame sequences were removed, 2,204,828 distinct TCRbeta sequences remained, averaging approximately 68,000 per individual. Each individual was scored by the count of over 150 previously reported CMV-associated TCRbeta sequences and the total productive distinct TCRbeta count. A beta-binomial model was reimplemented in Python, and scikit-learn random forests with default parameters were trained on data from the US cohort. Classifier performance on the Belgian cohort was reported as the median AUC with percentile confidence intervals calculated over 10,000 bootstrap iterations. The source is immuneACCESS, and TCRdb retained only in-frame sequences with V and J called. Part of the clones is not carried over; for the studies checked, unresolved V genes explain less than half of this, and the remainder is unexplained. That table furnishes V, J and clone size, whereas the DNA furnished D and trimming. The sample table shows some 46,000 clones, and 79% are seen once. The ten largest make up 1.1% of the sample.

Specimen: memory CD4+ T cells from blood. The receptor comes from an adult in good health and CMV-seronegative. Recombination linked TRBV30 to TRBJ1-1, and possibly TRBD1, on 5 matching bases. The CDR3 amino acid sequence is: CAWSAGWQYGAVTEAFF. The sequence in DNA is TGTGCCTGGAGTGCAGGCTGGCAGTACGGGGCTGTCACTGAAGCTTTCTTT.